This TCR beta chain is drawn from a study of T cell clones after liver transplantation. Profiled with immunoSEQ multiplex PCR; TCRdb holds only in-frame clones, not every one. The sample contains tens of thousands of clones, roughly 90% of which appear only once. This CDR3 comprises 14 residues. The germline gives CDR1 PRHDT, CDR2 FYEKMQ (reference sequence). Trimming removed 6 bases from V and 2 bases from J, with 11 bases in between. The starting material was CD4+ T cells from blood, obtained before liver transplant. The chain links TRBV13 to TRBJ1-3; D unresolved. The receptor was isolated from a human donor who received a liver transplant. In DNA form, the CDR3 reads TGTGCCAGCAGAGCAGCCAACGCTGGAAACACCATATATTTT. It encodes CASRAANAGNTIYF.